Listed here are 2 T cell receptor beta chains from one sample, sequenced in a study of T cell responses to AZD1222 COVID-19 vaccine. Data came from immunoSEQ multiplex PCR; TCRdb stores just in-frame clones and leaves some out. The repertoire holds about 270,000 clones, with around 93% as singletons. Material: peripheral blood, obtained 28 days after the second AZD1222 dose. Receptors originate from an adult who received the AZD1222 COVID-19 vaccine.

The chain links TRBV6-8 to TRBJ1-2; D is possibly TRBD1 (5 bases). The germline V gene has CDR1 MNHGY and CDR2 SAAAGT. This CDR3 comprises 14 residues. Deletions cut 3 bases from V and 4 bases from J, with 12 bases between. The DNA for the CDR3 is TGTGCCAGCAGTTATTGGACAAGAAGCTATGGCTACACCTTC. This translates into CASSYWTRSYGYTF.

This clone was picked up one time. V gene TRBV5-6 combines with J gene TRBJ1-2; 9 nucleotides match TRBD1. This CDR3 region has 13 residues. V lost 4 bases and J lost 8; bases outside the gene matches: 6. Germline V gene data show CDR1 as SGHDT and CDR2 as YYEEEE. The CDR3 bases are TGTGCCAGCAGCCCCGGGACAGGGAGGGGCTACACCTTC. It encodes CASSPGTGRGYTF.